A single sample is the source of the 18 T cell receptor beta chains below, sequenced in a study of cytomegalovirus exposure and HLA in healthy donors. Both 60 Vbeta primers and 13 Jbeta primers went into the PCR. Produced via immunoSEQ multiplex PCR; TCRdb's table is partial and in-frame only. The sample consists of roughly 120,000 clones, 15% to 17% of them appearing once. The sample comprised PBMCs. All receptors come from a woman aged 18-29 years in good health and CMV-seronegative.

This clone was observed a handful of times. This chain uses TRBV7-3 with TRBJ1-1, with D uncertain. The CDR3 loop spans 13 amino acids. The germline CDR1 and CDR2 sequences are SGHTA and FQGTGA. The V end lost 2 bases, the J end lost 1 base, and 5 bases lay between the germline ends. Written as DNA, the CDR3 is TGTGCCAGCAGCTTATCAGGGAACACTGAAGCTTTCTTT. Translated: CASSLSGNTEAFF.

This clone was seen only a few times. The CDR3 DNA sequence: TGTGCCACTCGCGGCGGGGGTGAGCAGTTCTTC. As protein: CATRGGGEQFF. The rearrangement links TRBV27 to TRBJ2-1; 7 bases are a match to TRBD2. V was clipped by 10 bases and J by 9 bases; unmatched bases: 6. This CDR3 comprises 11 residues. Germline CDR1 and CDR2: MNHEY and SMNVEV (reference sequence).

This clone was detected only a few times. V is TRBV27 and J is TRBJ2-5; a possible D gene is TRBD1 (5 bases). The V gene lost 6 bases and the J gene lost 2 bases, with 10 bases spanning the gap. Germline-derived CDR1 and CDR2 are MNHEY and SMNVEV (reference sequence). The CDR3 sequence is 13 residues long. Here the CDR3 DNA reads TGTGCCAGCAGCAGGGTAGTTCAAGAGACCCAGTACTTC. Residues: CASSRVVQETQYF.

This chain connects TRBV2 to TRBJ2-7; no firm D call. Trimming left V 6 bases short and J 3 bases short, with 6 bases between. Germline-derived CDR1 and CDR2 are SNHLY and FYNNEI. This CDR3 spans 11 amino acids. CDR3 protein: CASRQIYEQYF. CDR3 bases: TGTGCCAGCAGACAGATCTACGAGCAGTACTTC.

There are a few counts of this clone. This chain connects TRBV30 to TRBJ2-2, with 7 nucleotides matching TRBD2. CDR3 length: 15 residues. Germline CDR1 reads GTSNPN; CDR2 reads SVGIG (reference sequence). J lost 4 bases, V lost 2 bases, and 7 bases had no gene match. CDR3 in amino acids: CAWSPGGSGTGELFF. CDR3 DNA: TGTGCCTGGAGTCCTGGCGGGAGTGGCACCGGGGAGCTGTTTTTT.

This clone was recorded a few times. The same CDR3 arises from other DNA sequences in this sample as well. The rearrangement uses TRBV6-6 and TRBJ2-1, with D possibly matching TRBD2 (5 bases). This CDR3 has 14 residues. V was cut by 0 bases and J by 3 bases, with 6 bases left in between. Germline values: CDR1 MNHNY, CDR2 SVGAGI (reference sequence). CDR3 sequence (DNA): TGTGCCAGCAGTTACTCGAGGGTCTACAATGAGCAGTTCTTC. Its translation is CASSYSRVYNEQFF.

The gene calls are TRBV7-9 and TRBJ2-7, with D perhaps TRBD1 (5 bases). The CDR3 totals 16 residues. V was pared by 0 bases and J by 2 bases, with 14 bases between. Germline CDR1 is SEHNR and CDR2 is FQNEAQ (reference sequence). CDR3 nucleotides: TGTGCCAGCAGCTTAGCGAGAGCCGACAGACCCTACGAGCAGTACTTC. This translates into CASSLARADRPYEQYF.

In its sample, this clone was seen a few times. The gene calls are TRBV6-5 and TRBJ2-1; D not certain. The CDR3 has 12 amino acids. Per the germline V gene, CDR1 is MNHEY and CDR2 is SVGAGI. Trimming took 0 bases from V and 9 from J, leaving 6 bases between them. The DNA of the CDR3 is TGTGCCAGCAGTTACTCCCGGAGTGAGCAGTTCTTC. This sequence encodes CASSYSRSEQFF.

This chain joins TRBV4-1 and TRBJ2-1; TRBD2 might be the D (6 bases). Trimming stripped 1 base from V and 5 bases from J, with 15 bases between. The CDR3 has 16 amino acids. Germline loops: CDR1 MGHRA, CDR2 YSYEKL. CDR3 amino acids: CASSQVSGTLNNEQFF. The CDR3 nucleotides are TGCGCCAGCAGCCAAGTATCGGGGACTCTAAACAATGAGCAGTTCTTC.

Only a few counts were recorded for this clone. This chain links TRBV5-1 with TRBJ2-5; maybe TRBD1 (5 bases). CDR1 is SGHRS, CDR2 YFSETQ, per germline. This CDR3 has 13 amino acids. Trimming pared 0 bases from V and 3 bases from J, leaving 6 bases between. CDR3 in DNA: TGCGCCAGCAGCTTGGTGACAGAAGAGACCCAGTACTTC. This gives the protein CASSLVTEETQYF.

This clone has more than one count but fewer than ten. V is TRBV6-5 and J is TRBJ2-5, with D perhaps matching TRBD1 (5 bases). This CDR3 is 14 amino acids long. CDR1 and CDR2 from the germline V gene are MNHEY and SVGAGI. V shed 2 bases and J shed 2 bases, with 9 bases lying between them. The CDR3 sequence: CASSYGAEQETQYF. The CDR3 DNA reads TGTGCCAGCAGTTACGGGGCGGAGCAAGAGACCCAGTACTTC.

DNA of the CDR3: TGTGCCAGCAGTGTGGGACAGGTCCAAGAGACCCAGTACTTC. The encoded protein is CASSVGQVQETQYF. The chain employs TRBV2 and TRBJ2-5; 8 bases align to TRBD1. Unmatched junction bases numbered 2, after V lost 4 bases and J lost 1 base. The V gene's germline CDR1 is SNHLY and CDR2 FYNNEI. This CDR3 spans 14 amino acids.

The chain joins TRBV19 to TRBJ2-2; 8 bases fit TRBD2. Germline V gene data show CDR1 as LNHDA and CDR2 as SQIVND (reference sequence). Trimming removed 7 bases from V and 5 bases from J; junction bases left unmatched: 9. The CDR3 spans 15 residues. The CDR3 protein is CASKRSGSATGELFF. The CDR3 nucleotides are TGTGCCAGTAAGAGGAGCGGGAGTGCTACCGGGGAGCTGTTTTTT. The full variable domain, in which reference TRBV19 and TRBJ2-2 provide the parts outside the CDR3, is DGGITQSPKYLFRKEGQNVTLSCEQNLNHDAMYWYRQDPGQGLRLIYYSQIVNDFQKGDIAEGYSVSREKKESFPLTVTSAQKNPTAFYLCASKRSGSATGELFFGEGSRLTVL.

The J gene is TRBJ2-3, the V gene TRBV6-4; D may be TRBD2 (6 bases). The CDR3 has 14 residues. Germline V gene data show CDR1 as MRHNA and CDR2 as SNTAGT. The V gene lost 5 bases and the J gene lost 3 bases, with 12 bases spanning the gap. CDR3: CASSLTGLTDTQYF. CDR3 sequence (DNA): TGTGCCAGCAGTCTCACCGGACTAACAGATACGCAGTATTTT.

This sequence joins TRBV29-1 and TRBJ2-5, with 9 bases aligning to TRBD1. The CDR3 loop spans 14 amino acids. Germline V gene sequence: CDR1 SQVTM, CDR2 ANQGSEA. Unmatched junction bases numbered 10, after V lost 6 bases and J lost 5 bases. CDR3 region: CSVAPTGGYETQYF. CDR3 DNA sequence: TGCAGCGTGGCCCCTACAGGGGGCTATGAGACCCAGTACTTC.

V gene TRBV4-1 combines with J gene TRBJ1-1, with a weak D call TRBD1 (5 bases). Trimming removed 2 bases from V and 6 bases from J, with 19 bases in between. The CDR3 runs to 16 residues. Germline loops: CDR1 MGHRA, CDR2 YSYEKL. The CDR3 loop reads CASSQPRGSLRAEAFF. The CDR3 coding sequence is TGCGCCAGCAGCCAACCCCGAGGCAGTCTCAGGGCTGAAGCTTTCTTT.

This clone showed up just a few times. The rearrangement links TRBV4-2 to TRBJ1-4; tentative D call: TRBD1 (5 bases). Germline CDR1 reads LGHNA; CDR2 reads YNFKEQ. The V and J ends lost 2 bases and 5 bases respectively, with 12 bases between them. This CDR3 contains 15 residues. CDR3 coding DNA: TGTGCCAGCAGCCAATCCTGGAACAGGAATGAAAAACTGTTTTTT. Amino acid sequence: CASSQSWNRNEKLFF.

Only a few counts were recorded for this clone. The chain has TRBV5-1 and TRBJ2-2, with TRBD1 matching over 11 bases. V shed 6 bases, J shed 2 bases, and the junction held 6 bases outside the gene matches. CDR3 length: 16 amino acids. Germline CDR1 reads SGHRS; CDR2 reads YFSETQ. The CDR3 sequence: CASTGTGGLNTGELFF. CDR3 DNA sequence: TGCGCCAGCACCGGGACAGGGGGTCTAAACACCGGGGAGCTGTTTTTT. The whole variable domain, remainder taken from reference TRBV5-1 and TRBJ2-2, is KAGVTQTPRYLIKTRGQQVTLSCSPISGHRSVSWYQQTPGQGLQFLFEYFSETQRNKGNFPGRFSGRQFSNSRSEMNVSTLELGDSALYLCASTGTGGLNTGELFFGEGSRLTVL.